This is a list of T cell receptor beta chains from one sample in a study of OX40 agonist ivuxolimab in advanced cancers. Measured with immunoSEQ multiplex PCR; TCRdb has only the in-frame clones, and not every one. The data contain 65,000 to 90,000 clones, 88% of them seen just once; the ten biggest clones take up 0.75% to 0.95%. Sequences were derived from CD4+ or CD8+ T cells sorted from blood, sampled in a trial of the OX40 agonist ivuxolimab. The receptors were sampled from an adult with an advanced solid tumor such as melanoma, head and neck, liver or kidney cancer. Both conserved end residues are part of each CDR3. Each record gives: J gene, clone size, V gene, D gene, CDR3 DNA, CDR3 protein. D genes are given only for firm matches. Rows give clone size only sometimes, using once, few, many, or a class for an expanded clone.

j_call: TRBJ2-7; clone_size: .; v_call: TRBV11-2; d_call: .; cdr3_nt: TGTGCCAGCAGCTACTCCCGCCTCACCTACGAGCAGTACTTC; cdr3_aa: CASSYSRLTYEQYF
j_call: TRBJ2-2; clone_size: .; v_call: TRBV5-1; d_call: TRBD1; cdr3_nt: TGCGCCAGCAGTTTTGGACAGGGGGCTATCGGGGAGCTGTTTTTT; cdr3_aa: CASSFGQGAIGELFF
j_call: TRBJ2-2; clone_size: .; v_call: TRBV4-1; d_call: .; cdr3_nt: TGCGCCAGCAGCCTATGGACGGGACTGAACACCGGGGAGCTGTTTTTT; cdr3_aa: CASSLWTGLNTGELFF
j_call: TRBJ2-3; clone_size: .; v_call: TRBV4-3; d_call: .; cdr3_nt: TGCGCCAGCAGCCAGGCAATCGAAAGGGGGGATACGCAGTATTTT; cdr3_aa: CASSQAIERGDTQYF
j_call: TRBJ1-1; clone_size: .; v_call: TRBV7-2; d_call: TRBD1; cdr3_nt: TGTGCCAGCAGCTTCGACAGGGGGCGCGATGCTTTCTTT; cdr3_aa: CASSFDRGRDAFF
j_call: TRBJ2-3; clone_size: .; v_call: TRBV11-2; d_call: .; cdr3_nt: TGTGCCAGCAGCCCTGCCCCGGGGCCAACCTTTCCAGATACGCAGTATTTT; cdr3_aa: CASSPAPGPTFPDTQYF
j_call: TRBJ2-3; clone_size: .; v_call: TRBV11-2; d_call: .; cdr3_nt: TGTGCCAGCAGCCAAGGGGCTAACCATGTAACAGATACGCAGTATTTT; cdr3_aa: CASSQGANHVTDTQYF
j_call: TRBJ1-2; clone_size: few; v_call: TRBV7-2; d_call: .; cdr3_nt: TGTGCCAGCAGCTTAGACCGATCTGCTGGCTACACCTTC; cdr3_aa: CASSLDRSAGYTF
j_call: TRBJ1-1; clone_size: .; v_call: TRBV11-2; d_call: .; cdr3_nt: TGTGCCAGCAGCTTACCTCCGAACACTGAAGCTTTCTTT; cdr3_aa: CASSLPPNTEAFF
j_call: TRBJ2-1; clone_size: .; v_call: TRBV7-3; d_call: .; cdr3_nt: TGTGCCAGCAGCTTGGACATTCACAATGAGCAGTTCTTC; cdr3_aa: CASSLDIHNEQFF
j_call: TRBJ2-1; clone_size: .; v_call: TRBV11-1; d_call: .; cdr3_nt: TGTGCCAGCAGCGTTGAGGTATTAAATGAGCAGTTCTTC; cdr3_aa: CASSVEVLNEQFF